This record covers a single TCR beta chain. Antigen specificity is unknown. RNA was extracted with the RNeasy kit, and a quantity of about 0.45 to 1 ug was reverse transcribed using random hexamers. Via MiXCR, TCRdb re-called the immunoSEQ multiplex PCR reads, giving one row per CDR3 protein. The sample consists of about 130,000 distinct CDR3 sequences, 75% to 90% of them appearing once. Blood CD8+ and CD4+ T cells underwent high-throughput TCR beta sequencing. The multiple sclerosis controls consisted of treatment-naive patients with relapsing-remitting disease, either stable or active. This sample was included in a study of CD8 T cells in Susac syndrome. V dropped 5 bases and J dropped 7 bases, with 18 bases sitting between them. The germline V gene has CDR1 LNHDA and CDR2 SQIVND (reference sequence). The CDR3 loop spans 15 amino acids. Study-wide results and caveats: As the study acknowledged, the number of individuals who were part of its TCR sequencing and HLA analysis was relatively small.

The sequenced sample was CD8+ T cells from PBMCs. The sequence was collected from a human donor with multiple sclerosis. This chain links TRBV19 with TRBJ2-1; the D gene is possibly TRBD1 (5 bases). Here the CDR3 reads CASSYYQGSMNEQFF. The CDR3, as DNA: TGTGCCAGTAGTTATTACCAGGGATCGATGAATGAGCAGTTCTTC.